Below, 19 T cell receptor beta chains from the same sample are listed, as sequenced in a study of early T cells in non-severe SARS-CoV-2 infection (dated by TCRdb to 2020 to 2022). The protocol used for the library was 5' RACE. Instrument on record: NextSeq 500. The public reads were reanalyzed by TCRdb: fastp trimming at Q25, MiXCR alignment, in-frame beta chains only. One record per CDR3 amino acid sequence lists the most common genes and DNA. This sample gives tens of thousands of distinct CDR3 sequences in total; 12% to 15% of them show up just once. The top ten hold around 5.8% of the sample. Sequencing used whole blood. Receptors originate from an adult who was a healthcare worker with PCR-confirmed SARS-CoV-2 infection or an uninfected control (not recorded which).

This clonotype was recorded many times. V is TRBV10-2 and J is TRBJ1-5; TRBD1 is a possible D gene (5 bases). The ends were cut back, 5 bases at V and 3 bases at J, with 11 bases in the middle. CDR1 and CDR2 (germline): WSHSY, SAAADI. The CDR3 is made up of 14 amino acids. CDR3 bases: TGCGCCAGCAGTATAACAGGTGACAATCAGCCCCAGCATTTT. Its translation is CASSITGDNQPQHF.

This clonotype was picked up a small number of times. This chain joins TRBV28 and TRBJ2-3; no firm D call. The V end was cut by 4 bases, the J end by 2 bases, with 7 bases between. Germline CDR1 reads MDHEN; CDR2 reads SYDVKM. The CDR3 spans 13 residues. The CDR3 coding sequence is TGTGCCAGCAGTTCGCCAGCCACAGATACGCAGTATTTT. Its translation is CASSSPATDTQYF.

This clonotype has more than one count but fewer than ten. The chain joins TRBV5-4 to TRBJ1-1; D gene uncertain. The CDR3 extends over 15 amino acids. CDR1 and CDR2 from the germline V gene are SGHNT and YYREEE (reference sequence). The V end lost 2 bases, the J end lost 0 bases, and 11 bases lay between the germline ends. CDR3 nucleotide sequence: TGTGCCAGCAGCTTCCTGAGGAGCATGAACACTGAAGCTTTCTTT. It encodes CASSFLRSMNTEAFF.

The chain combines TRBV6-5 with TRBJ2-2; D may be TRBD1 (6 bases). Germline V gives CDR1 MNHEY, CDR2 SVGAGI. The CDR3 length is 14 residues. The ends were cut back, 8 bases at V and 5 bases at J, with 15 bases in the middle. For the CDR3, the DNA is TGTGCCAGCTCCTCGCTAGGGGGAACCGGGGAGCTGTTTTTT. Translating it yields CASSSLGGTGELFF.

DNA for the CDR3: TGTGCCACCATGGTAGGGGCAGGGGGAACGTACCAAGAGACCCAGTACTTC. Its protein is CATMVGAGGTYQETQYF. The chain joins TRBV28 to TRBJ2-5, with TRBD1 matching over 7 bases. The CDR3 spans 17 residues. After removal of 10 bases from V and 0 bases from J, the junction contained 17 bases not matched to a gene. Germline V gene lookup returns CDR1 MDHEN and CDR2 SYDVKM.

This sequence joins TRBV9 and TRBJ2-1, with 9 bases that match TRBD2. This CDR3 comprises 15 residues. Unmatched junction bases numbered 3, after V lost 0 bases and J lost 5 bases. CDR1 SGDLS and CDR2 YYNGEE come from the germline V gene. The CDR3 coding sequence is TGTGCCAGCAGCGTAGGGCTAGCGGGGAACAATGAGCAGTTCTTC. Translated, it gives CASSVGLAGNNEQFF. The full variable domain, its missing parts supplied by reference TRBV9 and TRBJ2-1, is DSGVTQTPKHLITATGQRVTLRCSPRSGDLSVYWYQQSLDQGLQFLIQYYNGEERAKGNILERFSAQQFPDLHSELNLSSLELGDSALYFCASSVGLAGNNEQFFGPGTRLTVL.

Here the CDR3 reads CASSVLERSQGETQYF. CDR3 DNA: TGTGCCAGCAGTGTACTAGAGCGCAGCCAGGGAGAGACCCAGTACTTC. This chain uses TRBV2 with TRBJ2-5; D may match TRBD1 or TRBD2 (5 bases each). Germline V CDR1 and CDR2: SNHLY, FYNNEI. The CDR3 runs to 16 residues. Deletions cut 4 bases from V and 4 bases from J, with 19 bases between.

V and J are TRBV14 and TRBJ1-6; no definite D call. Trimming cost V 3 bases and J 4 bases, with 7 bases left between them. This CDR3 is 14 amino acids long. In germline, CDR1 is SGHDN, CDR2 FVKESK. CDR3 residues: CASSQTMYNSPLHF. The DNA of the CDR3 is TGTGCCAGCAGCCAGACAATGTATAATTCACCCCTCCACTTT.

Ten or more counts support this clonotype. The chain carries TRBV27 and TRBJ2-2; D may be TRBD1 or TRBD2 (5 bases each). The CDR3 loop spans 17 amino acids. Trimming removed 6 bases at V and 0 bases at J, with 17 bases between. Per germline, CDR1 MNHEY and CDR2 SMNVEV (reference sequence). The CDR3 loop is CASSIDRGAANTGELFF. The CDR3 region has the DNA TGTGCCAGCAGCATCGACAGAGGGGCAGCGAACACCGGGGAGCTGTTTTTT.

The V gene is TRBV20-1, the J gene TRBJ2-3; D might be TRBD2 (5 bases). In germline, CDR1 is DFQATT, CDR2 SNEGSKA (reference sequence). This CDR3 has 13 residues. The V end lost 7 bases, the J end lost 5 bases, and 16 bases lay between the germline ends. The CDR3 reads CSVKRRNGDTQYF. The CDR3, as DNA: TGCAGTGTGAAGCGGAGGAATGGAGATACGCAGTATTTT.

CDR3 DNA sequence: TGTGCCAGCAGCGTGTGGGACACCGGGGAGCTGTTTTTT. This sequence encodes CASSVWDTGELFF. V gene TRBV7-3 combines with J gene TRBJ2-2; D call uncertain. The CDR3 is made up of 13 amino acids. Per germline, CDR1 SGHTA and CDR2 FQGTGA. The germline V and J ends were trimmed by 5 bases and 3 bases, with 7 bases remaining between them.

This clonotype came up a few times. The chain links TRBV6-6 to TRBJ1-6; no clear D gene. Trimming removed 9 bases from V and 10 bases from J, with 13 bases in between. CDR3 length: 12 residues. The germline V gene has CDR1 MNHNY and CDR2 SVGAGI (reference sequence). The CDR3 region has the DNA TGTGCCAGTAATCCGGCGGGGTCACCCCTCCACTTT. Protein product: CASNPAGSPLHF.

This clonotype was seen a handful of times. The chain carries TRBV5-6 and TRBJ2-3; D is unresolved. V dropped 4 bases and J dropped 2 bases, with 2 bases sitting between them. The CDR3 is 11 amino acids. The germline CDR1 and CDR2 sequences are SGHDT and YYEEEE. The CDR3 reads CASSTTDTQYF. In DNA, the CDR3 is TGTGCCAGCAGCACCACAGATACGCAGTATTTT.

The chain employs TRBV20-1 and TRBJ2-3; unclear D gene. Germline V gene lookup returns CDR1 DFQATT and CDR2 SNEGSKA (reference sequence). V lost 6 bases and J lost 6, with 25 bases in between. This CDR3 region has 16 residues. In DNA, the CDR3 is TGCAGTGCCCCAGGTTCGGCTTCCCGGACGTTTGATACGCAGTATTTT. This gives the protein CSAPGSASRTFDTQYF.

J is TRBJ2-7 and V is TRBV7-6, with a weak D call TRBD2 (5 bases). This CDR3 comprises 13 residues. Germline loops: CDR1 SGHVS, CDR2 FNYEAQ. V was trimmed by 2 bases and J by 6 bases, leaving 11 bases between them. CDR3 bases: TGTGCCAGCAGCTTATTATCAGAGGGCGAGCAGTACTTC. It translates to CASSLLSEGEQYF.

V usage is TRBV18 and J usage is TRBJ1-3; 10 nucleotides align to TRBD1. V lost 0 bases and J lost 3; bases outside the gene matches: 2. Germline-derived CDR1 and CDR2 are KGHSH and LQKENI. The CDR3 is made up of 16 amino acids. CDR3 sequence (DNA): TGTGCCAGCTCACCACCGGGGACAGGGGTTGGAAACACCATATATTTT. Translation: CASSPPGTGVGNTIYF.

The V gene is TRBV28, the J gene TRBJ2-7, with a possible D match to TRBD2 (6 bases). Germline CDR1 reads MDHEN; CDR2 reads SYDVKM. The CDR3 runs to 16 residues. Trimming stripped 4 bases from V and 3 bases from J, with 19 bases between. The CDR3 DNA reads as TGTGCCAGCAGTTCCCCGGGGGAAGCTGGGGGCTACGAGCAGTACTTC. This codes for CASSSPGEAGGYEQYF. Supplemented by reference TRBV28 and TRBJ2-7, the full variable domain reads DVKVTQSSRYLVKRTGEKVFLECVQDMDHENMFWYRQDPGLGLRLIYFSYDVKMKEKGDIPEGYSVSREKKERFSLILESASTNQTSMYLCASSSPGEAGGYEQYFGPGTRLTVT.

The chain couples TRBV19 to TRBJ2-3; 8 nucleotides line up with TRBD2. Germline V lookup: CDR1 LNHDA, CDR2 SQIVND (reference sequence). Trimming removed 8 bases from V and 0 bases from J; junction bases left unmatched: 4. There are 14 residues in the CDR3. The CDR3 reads CASEERGSTDTQYF. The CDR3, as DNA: TGTGCCAGTGAAGAGCGGGGGAGCACAGATACGCAGTATTTT.

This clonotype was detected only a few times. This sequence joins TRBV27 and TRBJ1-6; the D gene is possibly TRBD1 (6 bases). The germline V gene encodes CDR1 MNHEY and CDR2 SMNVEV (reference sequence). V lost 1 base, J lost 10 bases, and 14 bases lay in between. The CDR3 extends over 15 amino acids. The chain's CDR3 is CASSLFRGTNSPLHF. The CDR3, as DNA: TGTGCCAGCAGTTTATTTCGGGGGACAAACTCACCCCTCCACTTT.